Sequencing of this T cell receptor (beta chain) was carried out in a study of control samples from healthy donors and cancer patients. Germline CDR1 reads LGHDT; CDR2 reads YNNKEL (reference sequence). V shed 3 bases and J 5 bases; nucleotides not matched to a gene: 3. The CDR3 runs 16 residues. The repertoire was sequenced with immunoSEQ multiplex PCR; TCRdb's copy has only in-frame clones and lacks some. Among some 120,000 clones, 80% to 90% were seen once, and the ten largest hold 1.1%. The sequence came from a woman in her forties or fifties with colorectal cancer. This rearrangement joins TRBV3-1 (or the pseudogene TRBV3-2) to TRBJ2-1; TRBD2 agrees at 14 bases. Sample: PBMCs. The CDR3 loop is CASSQGLAGANNEQFF. The CDR3 nucleotides read TGTGCCAGCAGCCAGGGACTAGCGGGGGCGAACAATGAGCAGTTCTTC.